The 24 T cell receptor beta chains presented below share a single source sample, sequenced in a study of vaccination effects on CD4 cells after COVID-19. Sequencing in the ViraFEST assay came after antigen-specific CD4+ T cells had been expanded with viral peptide pools, which were used to stimulate PBMC. Upon completion of 10 days in culture, CD4+ T cells were isolated. The individual was infected with SARS-CoV-2 between March and December 2020, as confirmed by PCR. Antigen specificity for these receptors is unknown. Sequencing was performed with immunoSEQ multiplex PCR; in TCRdb, only in-frame clones are kept and a portion is missing. The sample includes 42,000 or so clones, roughly 65% of them seen just once. This material consisted of CD4+ T cells from PBMCs cultured with a peptide pool, taken before COVID-19 vaccination. The receptors derive from a human donor who had a prior SARS-CoV-2 infection.

There are a few counts of this clone. Other nucleotide sequences in the sample specify the same CDR3. The rearrangement links TRBV7-2 to TRBJ2-1; D is perhaps TRBD2 (5 bases). Trimming took off 0 bases at V and 0 bases at J, with 6 bases between the two ends. Germline lookup yields CDR1 SGHTA and CDR2 FQGNSA. The CDR3 runs to 15 residues. CDR3 nucleotide sequence: TGTGCCAGCAGCTTAGCGGGAGTCTCCTACAATGAGCAGTTCTTC. It translates to CASSLAGVSYNEQFF.

This rearrangement joins TRBV9 to TRBJ2-3; tentative D call: TRBD1 (6 bases). V was cut by 4 bases and J by 0 bases, with 12 bases left in between. This CDR3 contains 15 residues. The germline V gene encodes CDR1 SGDLS and CDR2 YYNGEE. The CDR3 region has the DNA TGTGCCAGCAGCTCTACAGGGATGAGCACAGATACGCAGTATTTT. Encoded protein: CASSSTGMSTDTQYF.

This clone has more than one count but fewer than ten. The V gene is TRBV15, the J gene TRBJ2-7; 9 nucleotides agree with TRBD2. Trimming cost V 5 bases and J 4 bases; bases outside gene matches: 6. CDR1 is LNHNV and CDR2 is YYDKDF in the germline V gene (reference sequence). CDR3 length: 14 amino acids. The CDR3 bases are TGTGCCACCAGCCTTGGCGGGAGGGGATACGAGCAGTACTTC. Translated: CATSLGGRGYEQYF. Looking up the rest from reference TRBV15 and TRBJ2-7 gives the full variable domain: DAMVIQNPRYQVTQFGKPVTLSCSQTLNHNVMYWYQQKSSQAPKLLFHYYDKDFNNEADTPDNFQSRRPNTSFCFLDIRSPGLGDTAMYLCATSLGGRGYEQYFGPGTRLTVT.

The gene calls are TRBV2 and TRBJ2-3, with D tentatively TRBD2 (6 bases). The CDR3 runs to 15 residues. Germline-derived CDR1 and CDR2 are SNHLY and FYNNEI. Trimming took off 5 bases at V and 1 base at J, with 13 bases between the two ends. CDR3 in amino acids: CASSIGGFGTDTQYF. Here the CDR3 DNA reads TGTGCCAGCAGTATCGGGGGATTCGGCACAGATACGCAGTATTTT.

This clone was seen a handful of times. The V gene is TRBV4-3, the J gene TRBJ2-7; 7 nucleotides match TRBD1. The CDR3 contains 15 residues. Trimming at V came to 2 bases and at J to 5 bases, leaving 9 bases not matched to a gene. Germline V lookup: CDR1 LGHNA, CDR2 YSLEER. The CDR3 loop is CASSQIDRAWHEQYF. The CDR3, as DNA: TGCGCCAGCAGCCAAATCGACAGGGCGTGGCACGAGCAGTACTTC.

The chain recombines TRBV29-1 with TRBJ2-7, with unresolved D. V shed 6 bases and J shed 3 bases, with 6 bases lying between them. Germline CDR1 and CDR2: SQVTM and ANQGSEA. The CDR3 covers 10 residues. CDR3 residues: CSVDNYEQYF. CDR3 DNA sequence: TGCAGCGTCGATAACTACGAGCAGTACTTC.

This clone came up once. This sequence joins TRBV11-1 and TRBJ2-2, with unresolved D. CDR3 length: 11 residues. From germline, CDR1 is SGHAT and CDR2 FQDESV (reference sequence). Trimming stripped 2 bases from V and 6 bases from J, with 1 base between. CDR3 nucleotide sequence: TGTGCCAGCAGCTTATCCGGGGAGCTGTTTTTT. Amino acid sequence: CASSLSGELFF.

The rearrangement joins TRBV5-8 to TRBJ2-1, with 10 positions matching TRBD1. In germline, CDR1 is SGHTS, CDR2 YDEGEE. Unmatched junction bases numbered 7, after V lost 0 bases and J lost 7 bases. The CDR3 runs 16 residues. The CDR3 DNA follows: TGTGCCAGCAGCTTGGCCGGGGACAGGGGTGGGAATGAGCAGTTCTTC. Translation gives CASSLAGDRGGNEQFF.

The chain links TRBV9 to TRBJ1-5; 9 positions match TRBD1. Unmatched junction bases numbered 12, after V lost 0 bases and J lost 2 bases. This CDR3 has 19 residues. Germline loops: CDR1 SGDLS, CDR2 YYNGEE. The CDR3 reads CASSVAGTGFQFGNQPQHF. The CDR3 nucleotides read TGTGCCAGCAGCGTAGCTGGGACAGGGTTTCAATTCGGCAATCAGCCCCAGCATTTT.

This chain connects TRBV6-5 to TRBJ2-1; D tentatively reads TRBD1 or TRBD2 (5 bases each). V shed 6 bases and J shed 0 bases, with 6 bases lying between them. Germline V lookup: CDR1 MNHEY, CDR2 SVGAGI. This CDR3 region has 13 residues. The CDR3 DNA is TGTGCCAGCAGGGGACGCTCCTACAATGAGCAGTTCTTC. This gives the protein CASRGRSYNEQFF.

Remarks on this clone: Its ends do not fully match the called genes, so a read error is possible. The chain carries TRBV7-7 and TRBJ2-1; 11 nucleotides line up with TRBD2. The germline V gene has CDR1 SSHAT and CDR2 FNYEAQ (reference sequence). This CDR3 region has 15 residues. CDR3 protein: CASSFELAGVHEQFF. In DNA, the CDR3 is TGTGCTAGCAGTTTTGAACTAGCGGGAGTTCACGAGCAGTTCTTC.

The chain carries TRBV7-2 and TRBJ2-5; tentative D call: TRBD2 (5 bases). The CDR3 covers 14 residues. V gave up 4 bases and J gave up 7 bases, with 16 bases separating them. CDR1 is SGHTA and CDR2 is FQGNSA in the germline V gene. In DNA form, the CDR3 reads TGTGCCAGCAGCTCTGTTGGGGAGTCAGGGACCCAGTACTTC. It yields the protein CASSSVGESGTQYF.

This clone was observed a handful of times. The chain employs TRBV5-1 and TRBJ1-1; perhaps TRBD1 as D (6 bases). CDR3 size: 13 residues. Germline loops: CDR1 SGHRS, CDR2 YFSETQ. The germline V and J ends were trimmed by 4 bases and 4 bases, with 11 bases remaining between them. CDR3 protein: CASSNPRGTEAFF. The DNA of the CDR3 is TGCGCCAGCAGCAACCCCAGGGGCACTGAAGCTTTCTTT.

This clone has only a few counts. V gene TRBV15 combines with J gene TRBJ2-1, with a possible D match to TRBD2 (6 bases). Germline V lookup: CDR1 LNHNV, CDR2 YYDKDF (reference sequence). There are 13 residues in the CDR3. Trimming took 5 bases from V and 7 from J, leaving 12 bases between them. CDR3 amino acids: CATSQRVRNEQFF. The CDR3 DNA follows: TGTGCCACCAGCCAGCGGGTGAGGAATGAGCAGTTCTTC.

The CDR3 coding sequence is TGTGCCAGCTCACCACCCATTCCAGGGAGGGATGGCTACACCTTC. Its protein is CASSPPIPGRDGYTF. The chain recombines TRBV18 with TRBJ1-2; possibly TRBD1 for D (5 bases). CDR3 length: 15 amino acids. The germline V gene encodes CDR1 KGHSH and CDR2 LQKENI. V was pared by 0 bases and J by 6 bases, with 14 bases between. Complete variable domain (other parts from reference TRBV18 and TRBJ1-2): NAGVMQNPRHLVRRRGQEARLRCSPMKGHSHVYWYRQLPEEGLKFMVYLQKENIIDESGMPKERFSAEFPKEGPSILRIQQVVRGDSAAYFCASSPPIPGRDGYTFGSGTRLTVV.

The chain uses TRBV6-1 and TRBJ2-5; no definite D call. CDR1 is MNHNS and CDR2 is SASEGT in the germline V gene. The CDR3 is 13 residues long. V was cut by 3 bases and J by 1 base, with 6 bases left in between. CDR3 DNA sequence: TGTGCCAGCAGTGACCGCACCCAAGAGACCCAGTACTTC. Amino acids: CASSDRTQETQYF.

The chain is built from TRBV4-3 and TRBJ2-7; possible D gene TRBD2, 6 bases. Germline V lookup: CDR1 LGHNA, CDR2 YSLEER. CDR3 length: 16 amino acids. Between the trimmed V and J ends, which lost 4 bases and 6 bases, there was a span of 22 bases. The chain's CDR3 is CASSLHRGSGFGEQYF. The CDR3, as DNA: TGCGCCAGCAGCCTACACCGGGGGTCCGGCTTTGGCGAGCAGTACTTC.

V is TRBV20-1 and J is TRBJ2-1; TRBD2 matches 7 bases. The trim removed 3 bases at V and 2 bases at J, leaving 4 bases unmatched. The CDR3 runs to 14 residues. CDR1 DFQATT and CDR2 SNEGSKA come from the germline V gene (reference sequence). The CDR3 reads CSASRGGPYNEQFF. The CDR3 nucleotides read TGCAGTGCTAGTCGCGGGGGACCCTACAATGAGCAGTTCTTC.

V and J are TRBV2 and TRBJ1-6, with TRBD1 matching over 7 bases. Germline-derived CDR1 and CDR2 are SNHLY and FYNNEI. J was trimmed by 7 bases and V by 6 bases; bases with no gene match: 12. The CDR3 is 16 amino acids. In DNA, the CDR3 is TGTGCCAGCAGAGATATTGGCACAGGGGTAAATTCACCCCTCCACTTT. Translating gives CASRDIGTGVNSPLHF.

The chain is built from TRBV7-8 and TRBJ2-7; perhaps TRBD2 as D (6 bases). There are 13 residues in the CDR3. Germline lookup yields CDR1 SGHVS and CDR2 FQNEAQ. The V gene lost 5 bases and the J gene lost 3 bases, with 11 bases spanning the gap. Here the CDR3 reads CASSGGLLYEQYF. The CDR3 DNA is TGTGCCAGCAGCGGGGGGTTGCTCTACGAGCAGTACTTC.

The chain recombines TRBV2 with TRBJ2-4; 7 nucleotides match TRBD2. The CDR3 contains 16 residues. V lost 6 bases and J lost 2; bases outside the gene matches: 10. Germline V gene sequence: CDR1 SNHLY, CDR2 FYNNEI. CDR3 protein: CASSGGEGRPKNIQYF. The CDR3 DNA follows: TGTGCCAGCAGCGGAGGGGAGGGAAGACCCAAAAACATTCAGTACTTC.

The chain combines TRBV6-6 with TRBJ2-7, with D perhaps matching TRBD2 (6 bases). The CDR3 extends over 14 amino acids. CDR1 is MNHNY and CDR2 is SVGAGI in the germline V gene (reference sequence). V was trimmed by 2 bases and J by 9 bases, leaving 17 bases between them. The CDR3 protein is CASSYDGGIEGQYF. DNA of the CDR3: TGTGCCAGCAGTTACGACGGAGGGATTGAAGGGCAGTACTTC.

This chain connects TRBV12-3 or TRBV12-4 to TRBJ2-4, with no clear D. V shed 6 bases and J shed 4 bases, with 10 bases lying between them. The CDR3 loop spans 13 amino acids. The CDR3 loop is CASRERRKNIQYF. CDR3 in DNA: TGTGCCAGCAGGGAGAGGCGAAAAAACATTCAGTACTTC.

This clone was counted a few times. The chain has TRBV19 and TRBJ2-7, with 8 bases fitting TRBD1. The CDR3 has 14 amino acids. Germline CDR1 is LNHDA and CDR2 is SQIVND (reference sequence). With V trimmed by 5 bases and J by 3 bases, 6 bases remained unmatched. DNA of the CDR3: TGTGCCAGTAGTCTCGGCAGGGGGCTCTACGAGCAGTACTTC. This gives the protein CASSLGRGLYEQYF.